The entry below describes one TCR beta chain. Its antigen is still unknown. Base qualities are not provided; no much larger clone lies one nucleotide away. The record originates from a study of T cell repertoires in cytomegalovirus infection (dated by TCRdb to between 2017 and 2020). Context from the whole study: Because public TCR beta signatures pointed to carriage of CMV infection together with the matching HLA type, the HLA type of each donor mattered for the analysis. The study at large found these results: Cumulative frequency of public TCR beta family members discriminated carriers of CMV infection plus the relevant HLA type in this cohort and an independent 352-donor cohort. In the ex vivo response, HLA-C-restricted CMV-specific TCR beta clonotypes were dominant, and in two of eight donors the single most frequent clonotype came from this HLA-C-restricted group.

V lost 1 base and J lost 2 bases; the stretch between them is 8 bases long. CDR1 and CDR2 are read off the germline V gene (reference sequence) as SEHNR and FQNEAQ. The CDR3 sequence holds 15 residues, the cysteine and phenylalanine included. The sequence is cut down to CDR3 DNA, 45 bases in frame from base 1. Sequencing was carried out with an Illumina HiSeq 1500. TCRdb trimmed public reads at Q25 via fastp, called clones via MiXCR and kept in-frame beta chains. Every distinct CDR3 protein forms one entry, paired with its most common genes and DNA. The sample table contains around 530,000 distinct CDR3 sequences; only one count was recorded for 26% of them. 13% of the sample is held by the ten biggest clonotypes.

The sequencing input was PBMCs. The chain was built from TRBV7-9 and TRBJ2-2; TRBD2 is a weak D gene call, 6 bases matching. The receptor's source is a human donor in good health (CMV status not recorded). Some clones in this sample may be carry-over from other donors' samples. The CDR3 protein sequence reads: CASSLVAANTGELFF. The nucleotide sequence is given as TGTGCCAGCAGCTTAGTAGCGGCAAACACCGGGGAGCTGTTTTTT.